The sequence of this TCR beta chain was determined in a study of T cell repertoires in cytomegalovirus infection. The overall study: Public TCR beta signatures marked donors with CMV infection and the matching HLA.

The CDR3 loop spans 11 amino acids. V was shortened by 8 bases and J by 6 bases, with 10 bases between the two germline ends. Germline CDR1 is SEHNR and CDR2 is FQNEAQ (reference sequence). This clonotype was counted only a few times. What it binds is not known. From the reads, TCRdb called clonotypes with MiXCR, one entry per CDR3 protein. The sample contains 150,000 to 200,000 distinct CDR3 sequences, roughly a sixth of which appear only once. Notes on the study in general: Across the ex vivo response, the dominant clonotypes were HLA-C-restricted CMV-specific TCR beta clonotypes.

Specimen: CD8+ T cells from PBMCs. This sequence was found in a human donor in good health (CMV status not recorded). Some clones in this sample may be carry-over from other donors' samples. V and J are TRBV7-9 and TRBJ1-1; weak D call: TRBD1 (6 bases). For the CDR3, the DNA is TGTGCCAGCGAAGGGGGACCTGAAGCTTTCTTT. This translates into CASEGGPEAFF.